The rows below give T cell receptor beta chains drawn from one sample of a study of T cell clonotyping in hematopoietic cell transplantation. The assay was immunoSEQ multiplex PCR, and TCRdb's table has in-frame clones only and misses some. Counted here are approximately 12,000 clones, roughly 45% occurring once; the ten biggest clones make up 10% to 11%. Sequenced: peripheral blood mononuclear cells. Source of these receptors: a man in his fifties or sixties in good health. Some clones in this sample may be carry-over from other donors' samples. Both conserved end residues are part of each CDR3. The D gene is left open where the match is weak. Some rows mark clone size as missing; the rest say once, few, many or name a class of expanded clone.

clone size: NA
D gene: NA
V gene: TRBV30
J gene: TRBJ1-2
CDR3 DNA: TGTGCCTGGACGCCGGCTGCGTCCTATGGCTACACCTTC
CDR3 protein: CAWTPAASYGYTF

clone size: NA
D gene: NA
V gene: TRBV9
J gene: TRBJ1-4
CDR3 DNA: TGTGCCCCGGCCCAGCTCACCCAACTGTTTTTT
CDR3 protein: CAPAQLTQLFF

clone size: NA
D gene: NA
V gene: TRBV7-9
J gene: TRBJ2-5
CDR3 DNA: TGTGCCAGCAGCTTAGCTGGGTCAGAGACCCAGTACTTC
CDR3 protein: CASSLAGSETQYF

clone size: NA
D gene: NA
V gene: TRBV1
J gene: TRBJ1-5
CDR3 DNA: TGCACCAGCAGCCCTTTCTTGGGGAGGGGTAGCAATCAGCCCCAGCATTTT
CDR3 protein: CTSSPFLGRGSNQPQHF

clone size: few
D gene: NA
V gene: TRBV11-2
J gene: TRBJ1-2
CDR3 DNA: TGTGCCAGCACAACGGGGACCTATGGCTACACCTTC
CDR3 protein: CASTTGTYGYTF

clone size: NA
D gene: NA
V gene: TRBV27
J gene: TRBJ2-3
CDR3 DNA: TGTGCCAGCAGTTTAGTGGGAGGCGGCGGAGATACGCAGTATTTT
CDR3 protein: CASSLVGGGGDTQYF

clone size: NA
D gene: TRBD2
V gene: TRBV30
J gene: TRBJ2-5
CDR3 DNA: TGTGCCTGGGCAATTGGACTAGCGGGAGTTGATGGGACCCAGTACTTC
CDR3 protein: CAWAIGLAGVDGTQYF

clone size: few
D gene: TRBD1
V gene: TRBV5-6
J gene: TRBJ1-5
CDR3 DNA: TGTGCCAGCAGCCTACTGACAGGGGACAATCAGCCCCAGCATTTT
CDR3 protein: CASSLLTGDNQPQHF

clone size: NA
D gene: NA
V gene: TRBV7-3
J gene: TRBJ2-1
CDR3 DNA: TGTGCCAGCAGCTTAATGACAGTGGGGTACAATGAGCAGTTCTTC
CDR3 protein: CASSLMTVGYNEQFF

clone size: few
D gene: NA
V gene: TRBV6-1
J gene: TRBJ1-2
CDR3 DNA: TGTGCCAGCAACTCTGACTCATACCGTGGCTACACCTTC
CDR3 protein: CASNSDSYRGYTF

clone size: few
D gene: NA
V gene: TRBV30
J gene: TRBJ2-1
CDR3 DNA: TGTGCCTGGAGTCAGGGGACTCAGCAGTTCTTC
CDR3 protein: CAWSQGTQQFF

clone size: NA
D gene: TRBD1
V gene: TRBV2
J gene: TRBJ1-1
CDR3 DNA: TGTGCCAGGAGGCAATTAGGACAGGGGAACACTGAAGCTTTCTTT
CDR3 protein: CARRQLGQGNTEAFF

clone size: NA
D gene: NA
V gene: TRBV30
J gene: TRBJ2-7
CDR3 DNA: TGTGCCTGGAGTGATTATGTGCGGGGTCGGGAGCAGTACTTC
CDR3 protein: CAWSDYVRGREQYF

clone size: NA
D gene: TRBD1
V gene: TRBV9
J gene: TRBJ1-2
CDR3 DNA: TGTGCCAGCAGCGCCAGGGGGGACTATGGCTACACCTTC
CDR3 protein: CASSARGDYGYTF

clone size: NA
D gene: NA
V gene: TRBV28
J gene: TRBJ2-3
CDR3 DNA: TGTGCCAGCAGTGCCCCCTACGATACGCAGTATTTT
CDR3 protein: CASSAPYDTQYF

clone size: NA
D gene: NA
V gene: TRBV5-6
J gene: TRBJ1-1
CDR3 DNA: TGTGCCAGCAGCTGGGGGGAGGGCCTAGCTTTCTTT
CDR3 protein: CASSWGEGLAFF

clone size: NA
D gene: NA
V gene: TRBV6-4
J gene: TRBJ2-3
CDR3 DNA: TGTGCCAGCAGTGAAGAGGCTGGGGGGAGCGGAGATACGCAGTATTTT
CDR3 protein: CASSEEAGGSGDTQYF

clone size: few
D gene: NA
V gene: TRBV29-1
J gene: TRBJ2-6
CDR3 DNA: TGCAGCGTTGAGGGGAGTTCGTCAGGGCATAGCTCTGGGGCCAACGTCCTGACTTTC
CDR3 protein: CSVEGSSSGHSSGANVLTF

clone size: few
D gene: TRBD2
V gene: TRBV29-1
J gene: TRBJ2-3
CDR3 DNA: TGCAGCGTTGTAAGGGGACTAGCGGCAGATACGCAGTATTTT
CDR3 protein: CSVVRGLAADTQYF

clone size: NA
D gene: NA
V gene: TRBV19
J gene: TRBJ1-2
CDR3 DNA: TGTGCCAGCGGGAGGACGAACTATGGCTACACCTTC
CDR3 protein: CASGRTNYGYTF

clone size: NA
D gene: NA
V gene: TRBV9
J gene: TRBJ2-5
CDR3 DNA: TGTGCCAGCAGCTTTCAACTAGCATCGGAGACCCAGTACTTC
CDR3 protein: CASSFQLASETQYF

clone size: NA
D gene: NA
V gene: TRBV6-5
J gene: TRBJ1-1
CDR3 DNA: TGTGCCAGCAGCCTAAATGGGGGCTCCGATCGAGCTTTCTTC
CDR3 protein: CASSLNGGSDRAFF

clone size: NA
D gene: TRBD2
V gene: TRBV9
J gene: TRBJ2-5
CDR3 DNA: TGTGCCAGCAGCGCCCCCGGACTAGCGGGAGGACTAGAGACCCAGTACTTC
CDR3 protein: CASSAPGLAGGLETQYF

clone size: few
D gene: TRBD1
V gene: TRBV30
J gene: TRBJ1-1
CDR3 DNA: TGTGCCTGGAGTGTACTGGACAGGCCCAGGGTAGCTTTCTTT
CDR3 protein: CAWSVLDRPRVAFF